This T cell receptor beta chain was profiled in a study of T cell repertoires in cytomegalovirus infection. Study overall: In public TCR beta signatures, there were indications of both CMV infection and matching HLA type.

The V gene's germline CDR1 is SGHVS and CDR2 FQNEAQ. CDR3 length: 18 amino acids. V dropped 1 base and J dropped 0 bases, with 16 bases sitting between them. Via MiXCR, TCRdb re-called the reads, giving one row per CDR3 protein. Altogether 640,000 or so distinct CDR3 sequences are present, around 30% being singletons, with the ten largest covering 15% to 20%. For this clonotype: Its antigen is not identified.

The study, taken as a whole, reports: Within the response measured ex vivo, HLA-C-restricted CMV-specific TCR beta clonotypes were dominant.

Sequencing used cultured PBMCs, obtained from culture after CMV antigen stimulation. The chain combines TRBV7-8 with TRBJ2-1; D is unresolved. The origin of this receptor is a human donor in good health (CMV status not recorded). Some clones in this sample may be carry-over from other donors' samples. The CDR3 region has the DNA TGTGCCAGCAGCTTAGTTCGCGGTGCGGCCCGCTCCTACAATGAGCAGTTCTTC. As protein: CASSLVRGAARSYNEQFF.